This T cell receptor (beta chain) was captured by sequencing in a study of blood T cell repertoires in COVID-19. Study overall: COVID-19 samples, acute and convalescent, were from the United States, Italy and Spain. The analysed material was cDNA or gDNA that came from T cells, B-cell-depleted T cells, or PBMCs.

The junction had 9 bases not matched to a gene; V was cut back by 1 base and J by 4 bases. This CDR3 region has 17 residues. Germline V lookup: CDR1 LGHNA, CDR2 YSLEER. As handled by the study authors: Estimates of nucleated cell counts were drawn from the amplification of reference gene primers. Only in-frame clones appear in the TCRdb table, and some are missing; sequencing was by immunoSEQ multiplex PCR. V, J and clone size derive from that table, while D and trimming were established from the DNA sequence. The table records roughly 35,000 clones, about 85% of them present only once. The sequence derives from a man between 65 and 85 years old with acute or convalescent COVID-19. Sequencing used peripheral blood. The gene calls are TRBV4-3 and TRBJ2-1, with 8 bases that match TRBD2. Written as DNA, the CDR3 is TGCGCCAGCAGCCAAGGCGTTATCGGGGGGGCATACAATGAGCAGTTCTTC. Amino acids: CASSQGVIGGAYNEQFF.